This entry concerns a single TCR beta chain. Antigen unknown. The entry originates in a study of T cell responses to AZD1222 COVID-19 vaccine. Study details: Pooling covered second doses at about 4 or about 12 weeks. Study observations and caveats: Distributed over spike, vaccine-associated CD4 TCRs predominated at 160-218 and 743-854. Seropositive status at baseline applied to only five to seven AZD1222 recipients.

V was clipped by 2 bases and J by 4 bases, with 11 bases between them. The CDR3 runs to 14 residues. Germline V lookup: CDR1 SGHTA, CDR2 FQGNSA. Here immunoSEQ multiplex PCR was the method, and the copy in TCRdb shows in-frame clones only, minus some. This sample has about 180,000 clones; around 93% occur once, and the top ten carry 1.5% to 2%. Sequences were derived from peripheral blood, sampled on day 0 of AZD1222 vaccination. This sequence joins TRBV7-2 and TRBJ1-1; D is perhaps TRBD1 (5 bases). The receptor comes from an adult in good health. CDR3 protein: CASSLNTGGTEAFF. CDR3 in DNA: TGTGCCAGCAGCTTAAATACTGGGGGCACTGAAGCTTTCTTT.